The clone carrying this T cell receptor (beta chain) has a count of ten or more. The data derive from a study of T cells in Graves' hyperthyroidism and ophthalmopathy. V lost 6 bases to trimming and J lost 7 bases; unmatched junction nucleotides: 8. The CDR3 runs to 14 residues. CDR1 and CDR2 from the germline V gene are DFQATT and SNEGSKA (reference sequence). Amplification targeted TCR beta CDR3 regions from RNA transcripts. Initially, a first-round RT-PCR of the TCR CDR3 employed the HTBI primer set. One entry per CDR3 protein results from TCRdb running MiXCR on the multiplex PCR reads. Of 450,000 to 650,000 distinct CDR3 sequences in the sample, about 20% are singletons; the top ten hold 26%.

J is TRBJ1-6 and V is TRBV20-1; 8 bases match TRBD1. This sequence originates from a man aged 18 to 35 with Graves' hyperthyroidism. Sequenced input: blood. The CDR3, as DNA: TGCAGTGCCACCCGTTACAGGGGGAATTCACCCCTCCACTTT. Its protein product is CSATRYRGNSPLHF.